Shown below are 26 T cell receptor beta chains from a single sample sequenced in a study of T cells after yellow fever vaccination. TCRdb reanalysed the 5' RACE reads using MiXCR and keeps one entry per CDR3 protein. The sample carries about 240,000 distinct CDR3 sequences, less than 9% recorded once. Sequences were derived from CD4+ T cells sorted from PBMCs, sampled 15 days after the yellow fever booster vaccination. The receptors originated from a young man who received the YFV17D yellow fever vaccine.

This clonotype was seen ten or more times. This chain connects TRBV7-2 to TRBJ2-5; D is ambiguous. Germline CDR1 reads SGHTA; CDR2 reads FQGNSA. V was cut by 0 bases and J by 5 bases, with 7 bases left in between. The CDR3 loop spans 13 amino acids. The CDR3 region is CASSLAGGETQYF. The CDR3 nucleotides are TGTGCCAGCAGCTTAGCCGGTGGGGAGACCCAGTACTTC.

The gene calls are TRBV30 and TRBJ2-1; D is undetermined. The CDR3 spans 11 residues. CDR1 is GTSNPN and CDR2 is SVGIG in the germline V gene (reference sequence). V was cut by 1 base and J by 10 bases, with 8 bases left in between. DNA for the CDR3: TGTGCCTGGAGTGGCCAGGCAGAGCAGTTCTTC. Translation gives CAWSGQAEQFF.

The J gene is TRBJ1-2, the V gene TRBV19; D might be TRBD1 (6 bases). CDR3 size: 14 residues. V gave up 4 bases and J gave up 6 bases, with 15 bases separating them. Germline assignment: CDR1 LNHDA and CDR2 SQIVND (reference sequence). Here the CDR3 DNA reads TGTGCCAGTAGTAAGGACAGACGCAACGATGGCTACACCTTC. Translated, it gives CASSKDRRNDGYTF.

There are a few counts of this clonotype. This chain uses TRBV25-1 with TRBJ2-7; 8 bases line up with TRBD1. Looked up from germline, CDR1 is MGHDK and CDR2 is SYGVNS. The CDR3 sequence is 15 residues long. The V and J ends lost 4 bases and 1 base, in that order; junction bases with no gene match: 6. The CDR3 is CASSGPGTGSYEQYF. DNA of the CDR3: TGTGCCAGCAGTGGACCGGGGACAGGTTCCTACGAGCAGTACTTC.

This clonotype was counted ten times or more. V and J are TRBV29-1 and TRBJ2-1; 10 nucleotides agree with TRBD2. The length of the CDR3 is 12 residues. V shed 3 bases, J shed 7 bases, and the junction held 0 bases outside the gene matches. The germline CDR1 and CDR2 sequences are SQVTM and ANQGSEA. This CDR3 reads CSVEGLANEQFF. In DNA form, the CDR3 reads TGCAGCGTTGAGGGACTAGCGAATGAGCAGTTCTTC.

This clonotype has a handful of counts. J is TRBJ2-3 and V is TRBV29-1; D might be TRBD2 (6 bases). The CDR3 is made up of 12 amino acids. Looked up from germline, CDR1 is SQVTM and CDR2 is ANQGSEA. Between the trimmed V and J ends, which lost 5 bases and 2 bases, there was a span of 8 bases. The CDR3, as DNA: TGCAGCGTTTCGGGGGACACAGATACGCAGTATTTT. Amino acid sequence: CSVSGDTDTQYF.

There are many counts of this clonotype. The chain links TRBV12-3 or TRBV12-4 to TRBJ1-1; weak D call: TRBD1 (5 bases). V was shortened by 7 bases and J by 0 bases, with 15 bases between the two germline ends. This CDR3 has 15 amino acids. This chain's CDR3 is CASTLRTSMNTEAFF. In nucleotides, the CDR3 is TGTGCCAGCACTCTTAGGACAAGCATGAACACTGAAGCTTTCTTT.

The V call is TRBV5-5, the J call TRBJ2-1, with D perhaps given as TRBD1 or TRBD2 (6 bases each). Looked up from germline, CDR1 is SGHKS and CDR2 is YYEKEE (reference sequence). With 5 bases removed from V and 8 bases from J, the gap between germline ends came to 11 bases. The CDR3 is made up of 12 amino acids. This chain's CDR3 is CASRGGTYEQFF. In nucleotides, the CDR3 is TGTGCCAGCAGAGGGGGGACCTATGAGCAGTTCTTC.

This clonotype was seen ten or more times. V is TRBV6-5 and J is TRBJ1-2; maybe TRBD1 (5 bases). The CDR3 length is 12 residues. Germline loops: CDR1 MNHEY, CDR2 SVGAGI. The ends were cut back, 5 bases at V and 5 bases at J, with 9 bases in the middle. CDR3 region: CASSPDSYGYTF. CDR3 nucleotide sequence: TGTGCCAGCAGTCCCGACAGTTATGGCTACACCTTC.

This chain joins TRBV20-1 and TRBJ2-7, with D unresolved. The CDR3 is 10 amino acids. The V gene lost 5 bases and the J gene lost 4 bases, with 6 bases spanning the gap. Germline assignment: CDR1 DFQATT and CDR2 SNEGSKA (reference sequence). CDR3 coding DNA: TGCAGTGCTGGGAAGTACGAGCAGTACTTC. Translated, it gives CSAGKYEQYF.

This clonotype was seen many times. V usage is TRBV6-1 and J usage is TRBJ1-4; a possible D gene is TRBD1 (5 bases). The CDR3 has 16 amino acids. V was clipped by 4 bases and J by 7 bases, with 19 bases between them. Germline loops: CDR1 MNHNS, CDR2 SASEGT. For the CDR3, the DNA is TGTGCCAGCAGTGGGGGACGTCTCCAAAGGAGTGAAAAACTGTTTTTT. Translated: CASSGGRLQRSEKLFF.

This chain links TRBV7-9 with TRBJ2-5; no firm D call. CDR3 size: 9 residues. V shed 9 bases and J shed 5 bases, with 4 bases lying between them. The germline gives CDR1 SEHNR, CDR2 FQNEAQ (reference sequence). For the CDR3, the DNA is TGTGCCAGGAGGGAGACCCAGTACTTC. This encodes CARRETQYF.

The sample holds a few counts of this clonotype. V gene TRBV29-1 combines with J gene TRBJ1-2, with 8 bases matching TRBD1. The CDR3 covers 13 residues. Germline trimming cut 5 bases from V and 5 bases from J; bases unmatched to any gene: 7. Germline V lookup: CDR1 SQVTM, CDR2 ANQGSEA. The CDR3 DNA sequence: TGCAGCGTTAGGACAGGGTTAACTTATGGCTACACCTTC. Translation gives CSVRTGLTYGYTF. Full variable domain (rest looked up from reference TRBV29-1 and TRBJ1-2): SAVISQKPSRDICQRGTSLTIQCQVDSQVTMMFWYRQQPGQSLTLIATANQGSEATYESGFVIDKFPISRPNLTFSTLTVSNMSPEDSSIYLCSVRTGLTYGYTFGSGTRLTVV.

The rearrangement joins TRBV28 to TRBJ2-3, with unresolved D. CDR3 length: 10 residues. Per germline, CDR1 MDHEN and CDR2 SYDVKM. CDR3 nucleotides: TGTGCTTATGGAACAGATACGCAGTATTTT. Translation gives CAYGTDTQYF.

In this sample, this clonotype turned up a few times. J is TRBJ2-3 and V is TRBV7-8; the D gene is possibly TRBD2 (5 bases). V was trimmed by 2 bases and J by 3 bases, leaving 15 bases between them. In germline, CDR1 is SGHVS, CDR2 FQNEAQ. This CDR3 is 16 amino acids long. The CDR3 region has the DNA TGTGCCAGCAGCTTAATGACACCGGGAAGGACAGATACGCAGTATTTT. Its protein product is CASSLMTPGRTDTQYF.

The rearrangement joins TRBV10-3 to TRBJ1-1; D uncertain. The CDR3 is 15 amino acids. The V end lost 3 bases, the J end lost 6 bases, and 17 bases lay between the germline ends. CDR1 is ENHRY and CDR2 is SYGVKD in the germline V gene. CDR3 region: CAISDIQGGRAEAFF. The CDR3 bases are TGTGCCATCAGTGATATCCAAGGAGGGAGAGCTGAAGCTTTCTTT.

The chain uses TRBV6-5 and TRBJ2-1; D gene unclear. V lost 2 bases and J 4 bases, leaving 15 bases between the germline ends. The CDR3 is 16 residues long. Per the germline V gene, CDR1 is MNHEY and CDR2 is SVGAGI. CDR3 sequence reads: CASSYKGAGTYNEQFF. CDR3 DNA: TGTGCCAGCAGTTACAAAGGTGCAGGAACTTACAATGAGCAGTTCTTC.

Only a few counts were recorded for this clonotype. The V and J genes are TRBV13 and TRBJ1-6; 8 nucleotides align to TRBD1. CDR3 size: 18 residues. Germline values: CDR1 PRHDT, CDR2 FYEKMQ (reference sequence). V trimming: 4 bases; J trimming: 0 bases; junction bases outside the gene matches: 8. CDR3 DNA sequence: TGTGCCAGCAGCTCTTTTAGGACAGGGAGCTCCTATAATTCACCCCTCCACTTT. This codes for CASSSFRTGSSYNSPLHF.

The chain recombines TRBV4-3 with TRBJ2-3; 11 nucleotides align to TRBD2. The CDR3 is made up of 18 amino acids. The V gene's germline CDR1 is LGHNA and CDR2 YSLEER. After removal of 0 bases from V and 7 bases from J, the junction contained 12 bases not matched to a gene. Here the CDR3 reads CASSQDGVAGGPGNTQYF. The CDR3, as DNA: TGCGCCAGCAGCCAAGACGGCGTAGCGGGAGGGCCGGGAAATACGCAGTATTTT.

This clonotype was found a few times. The chain uses TRBV28 and TRBJ1-2; D not resolved. The CDR3 has 14 amino acids. The V end lost 3 bases, the J end lost 4 bases, and 12 bases lay between the germline ends. Germline-derived CDR1 and CDR2 are MDHEN and SYDVKM. This chain's CDR3 is CASSLSKVVYGYTF. CDR3 DNA sequence: TGTGCCAGCAGTTTGTCGAAGGTAGTCTATGGCTACACCTTC.

In this sample, this clonotype turned up many times. This rearrangement joins TRBV12-3 or TRBV12-4 to TRBJ2-1; 10 bases map to TRBD2. Trimming removed 6 bases from V and 0 bases from J; junction bases left unmatched: 8. This CDR3 contains 17 residues. In DNA form, the CDR3 reads TGTGCCAGCAGCCCCCCAGCGGGAGGGCCCTCCTACAATGAGCAGTTCTTC. Its protein product is CASSPPAGGPSYNEQFF.

This chain links TRBV20-1 with TRBJ1-4; D is perhaps TRBD1 (6 bases). Germline-derived CDR1 and CDR2 are DFQATT and SNEGSKA (reference sequence). This CDR3 has 12 amino acids. Trimming took 4 bases from V and 8 from J, leaving 11 bases between them. CDR3 in amino acids: CSATQGTEKLFF. As DNA, the CDR3 is TGCAGTGCTACCCAGGGGACGGAAAAACTGTTTTTT.

In its sample, this clonotype was seen many times. This chain connects TRBV24-1 to TRBJ2-1, with 11 bases identical to TRBD2. The CDR3 runs to 15 residues. Germline V gives CDR1 KGHDR, CDR2 SFDVKD. Trimming took 5 bases from V and 9 from J; bases not matched to a gene: 8. In DNA, the CDR3 is TGTGCCACCAGTGCTGCATTCGGGACTAGCGGTGAGCAGTTCTTC. Its translation: CATSAAFGTSGEQFF.

This clonotype was found many times. The chain employs TRBV3-1 and TRBJ2-5, with 12 bases fitting TRBD2. The V and J ends lost 0 bases and 7 bases, in that order; junction bases with no gene match: 12. This CDR3 spans 18 amino acids. In germline, CDR1 is LGHDT, CDR2 YNNKEL (reference sequence). CDR3 amino acids: CASSQDPLTSGSPGTQYF. In nucleotides, the CDR3 is TGTGCCAGCAGCCAAGATCCCCTGACTAGCGGGAGTCCGGGGACCCAGTACTTC.

This clonotype was recorded a few times. The chain has TRBV20-1 and TRBJ2-3; 8 bases align to TRBD2. Germline CDR1 DFQATT, CDR2 SNEGSKA (reference sequence). The CDR3 has 15 amino acids. V was clipped by 5 bases and J by 1 base; unmatched bases: 8. CDR3 sequence reads: CSAPMKRERTDTQYF. CDR3 sequence (DNA): TGCAGTGCTCCCATGAAGCGGGAGCGCACAGATACGCAGTATTTT.

In this sample, this clonotype turned up many times. The chain joins TRBV29-1 to TRBJ2-5; D could derive from TRBD1 or TRBD2 (5 bases each). This CDR3 contains 12 residues. From germline, CDR1 is SQVTM and CDR2 ANQGSEA. CDR3 coding DNA: TGCACCAGTTTGGGGGTTGAAGAGACCCAGTACTTC. Its translation is CTSLGVEETQYF. The complete variable domain, with remaining parts taken from reference TRBV29-1 and TRBJ2-5, reads SAVISQKPSRDICQRGTSLTIQCQVDSQVTMMFWYRQQPGQSLTLIATANQGSEATYESGFVIDKFPISRPNLTFSTLTVSNMSPEDSSIYLCTSLGVEETQYFGPGTRLLVL.